This T cell receptor (beta chain) stems from a study of blood T cell repertoires in COVID-19. Turning to the study itself: Sources were T cells, B-cell-depleted T cells, or PBMCs; the material itself was cDNA or gDNA.

Generated by immunoSEQ multiplex PCR, the TCRdb table keeps only in-frame clones and is missing some. Among 200,000 to 250,000 clones listed, 88% were seen once. The sample comprised PBMCs or T cells enriched from blood (not recorded which). This TCR came from a woman aged 25-40 years who had been exposed to COVID-19.

Written as DNA, the CDR3 is TGTGCCAGCTCACCAGGGGGACAGGTTTCCTACGAGCAGTACTTC. This sequence encodes CASSPGGQVSYEQYF. V and J are TRBV18 and TRBJ2-7, with 8 positions matching TRBD1. CDR3 length: 15 amino acids. V was clipped by 2 bases and J by 1 base; unmatched bases: 4. In germline, CDR1 is KGHSH, CDR2 LQKENI.